The 14 T cell receptor beta chains listed next were all sequenced from one sample in a study of blood T cell repertoires in COVID-19. Profiling relied on immunoSEQ multiplex PCR, and the TCRdb table lists in-frame clones only, not all of them. Altogether some 90,000 clones are present, about 83% being singletons, with the ten largest covering 20% to 30%. Specimen: peripheral blood. These TCRs come from a human donor in a cohort sampled during active COVID-19.

This clone is a singleton in its sample. The chain joins TRBV9 to TRBJ2-1, with 7 bases lining up with TRBD2. The trim removed 3 bases at V and 0 bases at J, leaving 6 bases unmatched. This CDR3 comprises 16 residues. Germline CDR1 is SGDLS and CDR2 is YYNGEE. The CDR3 nucleotides read TGTGCCAGCAGCGCACGGGGCGGGAGCTCCTACAATGAGCAGTTCTTC. Translating gives CASSARGGSSYNEQFF.

In this sample, this clone turned up many times. The genes are TRBV7-2 and TRBJ2-1, with D possibly TRBD2 on 6 matching bases. V lost 5 bases, J lost 13 bases, and 21 bases lay in between. The CDR3 runs 14 residues. From germline, CDR1 is SGHTA and CDR2 FQGNSA. The CDR3 protein is CASSPPSTRDLQFF. The CDR3, as DNA: TGTGCCAGCAGCCCGCCCTCCACCCGGGACTTACAGTTCTTC.

The chain couples TRBV9 to TRBJ2-2; D gene uncertain. Germline V gene data show CDR1 as SGDLS and CDR2 as YYNGEE. The length of the CDR3 is 15 residues. The V and J ends lost 4 bases and 6 bases respectively, with 16 bases between them. CDR3 DNA sequence: TGTGCCAGCAGCAGTATAGTCCCCGGGTCCGGGGAGCTGTTTTTT. It encodes CASSSIVPGSGELFF.

The chain is built from TRBV9 and TRBJ2-6, with a tentative D call TRBD2 (6 bases). This CDR3 is built from 15 residues. The germline V gene has CDR1 SGDLS and CDR2 YYNGEE. Trimming stripped 2 bases from V and 1 base from J, with 7 bases between. The CDR3 is CASSVRESGANVLTF. The CDR3 DNA reads TGTGCCAGCAGCGTCCGGGAGTCTGGGGCCAACGTCCTGACTTTC.

This rearrangement joins TRBV9 to TRBJ2-7, with 9 positions matching TRBD1. V shed 3 bases, J shed 0 bases, and the junction held 1 base outside the gene matches. The CDR3 covers 14 residues. Germline assignment: CDR1 SGDLS and CDR2 YYNGEE. As DNA, the CDR3 is TGTGCCAGCAGCGAGGGACAGGGCTCCTACGAGCAGTACTTC. This codes for CASSEGQGSYEQYF. Supplemented by reference TRBV9 and TRBJ2-7, the full variable domain reads DSGVTQTPKHLITATGQRVTLRCSPRSGDLSVYWYQQSLDQGLQFLIQYYNGEERAKGNILERFSAQQFPDLHSELNLSSLELGDSALYFCASSEGQGSYEQYFGPGTRLTVT.

V is TRBV7-2 and J is TRBJ2-5; TRBD2 matches 8 bases. The CDR3 loop spans 16 amino acids. With 1 base clipped from V and 5 bases from J, the junction kept 9 bases outside the gene matches. Germline V gene sequence: CDR1 SGHTA, CDR2 FQGNSA. Here the CDR3 reads CASSLGLASLGETQYF. The CDR3 DNA follows: TGTGCCAGCAGCTTAGGACTAGCGTCCCTGGGGGAGACCCAGTACTTC.

The chain links TRBV13 to TRBJ2-3, with TRBD2 identical over 15 bases. This CDR3 region has 15 residues. Germline-derived CDR1 and CDR2 are PRHDT and FYEKMQ (reference sequence). Trimming took 4 bases from V and 5 from J; bases not matched to a gene: 1. The CDR3 reads CASSSGLAGGDTQYF. As DNA, the CDR3 is TGTGCCAGCAGCTCGGGACTAGCGGGAGGAGATACGCAGTATTTT.

The chain joins TRBV7-8 to TRBJ2-7; 7 positions agree with TRBD1. Trimming took 5 bases from V and 3 from J; bases not matched to a gene: 13. CDR3 length: 16 amino acids. CDR1 and CDR2 from the germline V gene are SGHVS and FQNEAQ. The CDR3 here is CASSASGGVFFYEQYF. CDR3 nucleotides: TGTGCCAGCAGCGCCTCAGGGGGAGTTTTTTTCTACGAGCAGTACTTC.

V and J are TRBV2 and TRBJ1-1, with 11 bases lining up with TRBD1. With 9 bases clipped from V and 6 bases from J, the junction kept 6 bases outside the gene matches. Looked up from germline, CDR1 is SNHLY and CDR2 is FYNNEI. The CDR3 runs to 13 residues. CDR3 DNA: TGTGCCAGTAGGGACAGGGGGGATCCTGAAGCTTTCTTT. Its protein is CASRDRGDPEAFF.

This chain connects TRBV19 to TRBJ2-7; D might be TRBD1 (5 bases). The CDR3 length is 12 residues. Per germline, CDR1 LNHDA and CDR2 SQIVND (reference sequence). Trimming cost V 3 bases and J 5 bases, with 8 bases left between them. The CDR3 region is CASSIPGHEQYF. CDR3 nucleotide sequence: TGTGCCAGTAGTATTCCAGGGCACGAGCAGTACTTC.

The rearrangement uses TRBV6-5 and TRBJ2-5; D ambiguous. The CDR3 has 15 residues. Germline V gene data show CDR1 as MNHEY and CDR2 as SVGAGI. V lost 6 bases to trimming and J lost 5 bases, with 19 bases between them. The CDR3 reads CASSHPLRSGETQYF. CDR3 DNA sequence: TGTGCCAGCAGCCATCCCCTTCGATCCGGGGAGACCCAGTACTTC.

The J gene is TRBJ2-5, the V gene TRBV2; 9 bases are shared with TRBD1. This CDR3 has 15 amino acids. CDR1 is SNHLY and CDR2 is FYNNEI in the germline V gene. The V segment lost 6 bases and the J segment 0 bases; nucleotides outside the gene matches: 5. This chain's CDR3 is CASRYGTGNQETQYF. For the CDR3, the DNA is TGTGCCAGCAGGTACGGGACAGGGAACCAAGAGACCCAGTACTTC. Full variable domain (outside the CDR3, taken from reference TRBV2 and TRBJ2-5): EPEVTQTPSHQVTQMGQEVILRCVPISNHLYFYWYRQILGQKVEFLVSFYNNEISEKSEIFDDQFSVERPDGSNFTLKIRSTKLEDSAMYFCASRYGTGNQETQYFGPGTRLLVL.

Within the sample, this clone is medium-sized. The V gene is TRBV21-1, the J gene TRBJ2-3; the table's D call TRBD1 went unverified against the DNA. TRBV21-1 is flagged as a pseudogene. The CDR3 contains 16 residues. The CDR3 coding sequence is TGTGCCAGCAGCACATACAGGGGGTCTAGCACAGATACGCAGTATTTT. Amino acid sequence: CASSTYRGSSTDTQYF.

CDR3 loop: CASSLPGNEQYF. CDR3 sequence (DNA): TGTGCCAGCAGTCTCCCCGGGAACGAGCAGTACTTC. The rearrangement links TRBV19 to TRBJ2-7, with D possibly TRBD2 on 5 matching bases. The V gene's germline CDR1 is LNHDA and CDR2 SQIVND (reference sequence). Trimming stripped 9 bases from V and 5 bases from J, with 14 bases between. CDR3 length: 12 residues.